Shown below are 3 T cell receptor beta chains from a single sample sequenced in a study of blood T cell repertoires in COVID-19. The data were produced by immunoSEQ multiplex PCR, yet TCRdb's version contains in-frame clones alone and is incomplete. In the table there are 140,000 to 150,000 clones, roughly 91% of which are singletons. Sequencing was carried out using peripheral blood. Receptors were obtained from a man aged 60 to 75 with active or convalescent COVID-19.

The J gene is TRBJ2-5, the V gene TRBV18; the D is unclear. V dropped 3 bases and J dropped 1 base, with 12 bases sitting between them. CDR1 KGHSH and CDR2 LQKENI come from the germline V gene. The CDR3 spans 15 residues. The CDR3 is CASSPTMTVQETQYF. The CDR3 DNA reads as TGTGCCAGCTCACCTACTATGACCGTCCAAGAGACCCAGTACTTC.

This rearrangement joins TRBV6-6 to TRBJ1-2, with D possibly matching TRBD1 (6 bases). CDR3 length: 14 residues. V dropped 5 bases and J dropped 5 bases, with 15 bases sitting between them. CDR1 is MNHNY, CDR2 SVGAGI, per germline (reference sequence). CDR3 protein: CASSIKSGTYGYTF. CDR3 nucleotides: TGTGCCAGCAGTATAAAATCCGGGACATATGGCTACACCTTC.

This clone showed up just once. The chain recombines TRBV7-3 with TRBJ2-1, with D possibly TRBD2 on 6 matching bases. Germline CDR1 is SGHTA and CDR2 is FQGTGA. The germline V and J ends were trimmed by 1 base and 8 bases, with 15 bases remaining between them. The CDR3 runs 15 residues. As DNA, the CDR3 is TGTGCCAGCAGCTTAATGCCGGGAGAGGGTGATGAGCAGTTCTTC. It yields the protein CASSLMPGEGDEQFF.